A single sample gave rise to the 9 T cell receptor beta chains below, sequenced in a study of cytomegalovirus exposure and HLA in healthy donors. In the PCR, 60 Vbeta and 13 Jbeta primers were used. Here immunoSEQ multiplex PCR was the method, and the copy in TCRdb shows in-frame clones only, minus some. The sample has around 160,000 clones, 75% seen once. Sequencing was performed on PBMCs. Receptors were obtained from a male donor in good health and CMV-seronegative.

The gene calls are TRBV7-8 and TRBJ2-7; TRBD2 might be the D (6 bases). The CDR3 length is 15 residues. Germline assignment: CDR1 SGHVS and CDR2 FQNEAQ. Trimming removed 3 bases at V and 4 bases at J, with 16 bases between. The CDR3 protein is CASSFRQRVMYEQYF. Here the CDR3 DNA reads TGTGCCAGCAGCTTTAGGCAGCGGGTTATGTACGAGCAGTACTTC.

This chain joins TRBV6-6 and TRBJ1-1; 7 nucleotides match TRBD1. Germline values: CDR1 MNHNY, CDR2 SVGAGI (reference sequence). The ends lost 2 bases at V and 1 base at J; junction bases unmatched: 1. This CDR3 contains 14 residues. The CDR3 loop reads CASSYDRANTEAFF. The CDR3 DNA reads TGTGCCAGCAGTTACGACAGGGCGAACACTGAAGCTTTCTTT.

The chain is built from TRBV6-4 and TRBJ2-2; the D gene is possibly TRBD2 (6 bases). The V end was cut by 3 bases, the J end by 4 bases, with 15 bases between. Germline V gene sequence: CDR1 MRHNA, CDR2 SNTAGT. The CDR3 contains 16 residues. This CDR3 is CASSDGVADRTGELFF. The CDR3 region has the DNA TGTGCCAGCAGTGATGGGGTAGCGGATCGCACCGGGGAGCTGTTTTTT.

In its sample, this clone was seen a few times. The J gene is TRBJ1-5, the V gene TRBV27; 8 nucleotides line up with TRBD1. Germline CDR1 reads MNHEY; CDR2 reads SMNVEV (reference sequence). J lost 10 bases, V lost 4 bases, and 6 bases had no gene match. The CDR3 runs to 13 residues. This CDR3 is CASSSRQGFPQHF. Written as DNA, the CDR3 is TGTGCCAGCAGTTCCCGACAGGGGTTTCCCCAGCATTTT.

The rearrangement uses TRBV30 and TRBJ2-2, with D perhaps matching TRBD1 (6 bases). V lost 2 bases, J lost 6 bases, and 10 bases lay in between. Germline loops: CDR1 GTSNPN, CDR2 SVGIG (reference sequence). This CDR3 region has 13 residues. The CDR3 is CAWSTGYPGELFF. DNA for the CDR3: TGTGCCTGGAGTACAGGGTATCCCGGGGAGCTGTTTTTT.

V gene TRBV27 combines with J gene TRBJ2-7; maybe TRBD1 (6 bases). Between the trimmed V and J ends, which lost 3 bases and 5 bases, there was a span of 14 bases. This CDR3 comprises 14 residues. The germline gives CDR1 MNHEY, CDR2 SMNVEV (reference sequence). CDR3 sequence (DNA): TGTGCCAGCAGTTTGTTGGGGGCTAAAGACGAGCAGTACTTC. Translated, it gives CASSLLGAKDEQYF.

The chain carries TRBV18 and TRBJ1-2; tentatively, D is TRBD1 (5 bases). Germline V gene data show CDR1 as KGHSH and CDR2 as LQKENI. Trimming cost V 2 bases and J 4 bases, with 11 bases left between them. CDR3 length: 14 amino acids. The CDR3 is CASSPADQGYGYTF. The CDR3 DNA reads as TGTGCCAGCTCACCAGCAGACCAGGGCTATGGCTACACCTTC.

This clone was seen only a few times. The rearrangement joins TRBV5-1 to TRBJ2-2; a possible D gene is TRBD2 (6 bases). The CDR3 is made up of 15 amino acids. Trimming removed 3 bases from V and 1 base from J, with 10 bases in between. Germline V gene data show CDR1 as SGHRS and CDR2 as YFSETQ. Here the CDR3 DNA reads TGCGCCAGCAGCTCCGGGACTGTGAACACCGGGGAGCTGTTTTTT. Its protein is CASSSGTVNTGELFF.

This clone was observed a few times. The V gene is TRBV2, the J gene TRBJ1-2; the D gene is possibly TRBD1 (6 bases). Trimming removed 7 bases from V and 0 bases from J, with 15 bases in between. CDR1 and CDR2 from the germline V gene are SNHLY and FYNNEI. The CDR3 is 15 amino acids. The CDR3 sequence: CASNLRDIANYGYTF. CDR3 nucleotide sequence: TGTGCCAGCAACCTCCGGGACATCGCTAACTATGGCTACACCTTC.